This T cell receptor beta chain was documented in a study of blood T cells in healthy people across ages. PBMCs were isolated at a quantity of at least 7 million per sample. Total RNA extraction produced at least 5 micrograms (per sample) for the study. The CDR3 sequence is 17 residues long. Trimming took 3 bases from V and 2 from J, leaving 16 bases between them. The germline V gene encodes CDR1 MGHDK and CDR2 SYGVNS. Study observations and caveats: Roughly linear age-related decline in beta diversity appeared, significant by age about 40.

For the second PCR, which ran for 7 to 11 cycles, a sample-barcoded 5' primer and a J-beta primer mix were used. TCRdb passed the 5' RACE reads through MiXCR, listing each CDR3 protein once. The sample yields roughly 1,300,000 distinct CDR3 sequences, around 59% seen once. Comment on this clonotype: As yet, its antigen is unknown.

This clonotype was obtained from a man aged 18-30 years in good health. Sequenced sample: blood. The chain couples TRBV25-1 to TRBJ2-2; possible D gene TRBD1, 6 bases. The CDR3 protein is CASSEFTGHLNTGELFF. CDR3 bases: TGTGCCAGCAGTGAGTTTACGGGACATCTAAACACCGGGGAGCTGTTTTTT.